This TCR beta chain was sequenced during a study of response to subunit inactivated influenza vaccine. TCRdb re-analysed the RT-PCR reads in MiXCR, keeping a single row per CDR3 protein. Of 500,000 or so distinct CDR3 sequences listed, approximately 15% were seen once; the top ten hold roughly 3.1%. This CDR3 has 13 amino acids. Per germline, CDR1 LGHNA and CDR2 YNFKEQ. With 3 bases removed from V and 8 bases from J, the gap between germline ends came to 8 bases. The chain employs TRBV4-2 and TRBJ1-6, with D uncertain. The sequence derives from a man in his fifties or sixties who received an inactivated influenza vaccine. Sample: CD4+ T cells sorted from PBMCs, taken less than 30 months after vaccination. The CDR3 reads CASSQGGDSPLHF. CDR3 nucleotides: TGTGCCAGCAGCCAGGGTGGTGATTCACCCCTCCACTTT.